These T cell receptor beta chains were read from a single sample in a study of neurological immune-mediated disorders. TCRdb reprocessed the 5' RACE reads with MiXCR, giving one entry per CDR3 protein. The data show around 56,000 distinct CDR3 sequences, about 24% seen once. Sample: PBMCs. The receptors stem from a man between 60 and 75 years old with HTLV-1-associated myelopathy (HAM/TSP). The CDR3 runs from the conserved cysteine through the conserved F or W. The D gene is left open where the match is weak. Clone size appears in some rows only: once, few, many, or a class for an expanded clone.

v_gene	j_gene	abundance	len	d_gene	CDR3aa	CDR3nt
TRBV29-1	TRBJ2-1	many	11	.	CSFRPYSEQFF	TGCAGCTTCAGACCCTACTCTGAGCAGTTCTTC
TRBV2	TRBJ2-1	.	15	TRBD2	CASSERLAGDNEQFF	TGTGCCAGCAGTGAACGACTAGCGGGGGACAATGAGCAGTTCTTC
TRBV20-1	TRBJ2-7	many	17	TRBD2	CSTIKGTSGLSSYEQYF	TGCAGCACCATCAAGGGGACTAGCGGACTCAGCTCCTACGAGCAGTACTTC
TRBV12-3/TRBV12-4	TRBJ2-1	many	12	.	CASSLRGGEQFF	TGTGCCAGCAGCCTCAGGGGCGGTGAGCAGTTCTTC
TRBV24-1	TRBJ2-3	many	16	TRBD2	CATSDPLAGVTDTQYF	TGTGCCACCAGTGATCCACTAGCGGGAGTTACAGATACGCAGTATTTT
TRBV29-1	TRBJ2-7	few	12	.	CSVGHTYYEQYF	TGCAGCGTTGGACATACATACTACGAGCAGTACTTC
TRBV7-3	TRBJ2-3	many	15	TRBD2	CASRAGTSRADTQYF	TGTGCCAGCAGGGCCGGGACTAGCAGGGCAGATACGCAGTATTTT
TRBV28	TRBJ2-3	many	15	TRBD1	CASSFNTGGTDTQYF	TGTGCCAGCAGTTTTAACACAGGGGGCACAGATACGCAGTATTTT
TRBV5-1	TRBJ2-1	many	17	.	CASSPRGGDSSYNEQFF	TGCGCCAGCAGCCCCAGGGGAGGGGACAGCTCCTACAATGAGCAGTTCTTC
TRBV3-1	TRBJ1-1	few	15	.	CASSQVGAMNTEAFF	TGTGCCAGCAGCCAGGTTGGAGCGATGAACACTGAAGCTTTCTTT
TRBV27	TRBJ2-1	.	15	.	CASRGLRGVNNEQFF	TGTGCCAGCAGGGGGTTGAGGGGGGTTAACAATGAGCAGTTCTTC
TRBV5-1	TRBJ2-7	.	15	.	CASSLAAGNLYEQYF	TGCGCCAGCAGCTTGGCAGCGGGCAATCTCTACGAGCAGTACTTC
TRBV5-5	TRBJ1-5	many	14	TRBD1	CASSLTGGDQPQHF	TGTGCCAGCAGCTTGACAGGGGGTGATCAGCCCCAGCATTTT